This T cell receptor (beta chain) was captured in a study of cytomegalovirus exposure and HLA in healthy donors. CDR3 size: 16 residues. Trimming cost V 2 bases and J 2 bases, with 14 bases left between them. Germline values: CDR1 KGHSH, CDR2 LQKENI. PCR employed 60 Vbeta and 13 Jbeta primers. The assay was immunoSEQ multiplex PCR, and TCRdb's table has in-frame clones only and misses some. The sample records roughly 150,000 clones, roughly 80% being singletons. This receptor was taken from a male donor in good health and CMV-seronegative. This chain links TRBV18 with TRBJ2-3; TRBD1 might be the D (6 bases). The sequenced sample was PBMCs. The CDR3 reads CASSPIGGWDTDTQYF. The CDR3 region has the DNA TGTGCCAGCTCACCAATAGGGGGTTGGGACACAGATACGCAGTATTTT.